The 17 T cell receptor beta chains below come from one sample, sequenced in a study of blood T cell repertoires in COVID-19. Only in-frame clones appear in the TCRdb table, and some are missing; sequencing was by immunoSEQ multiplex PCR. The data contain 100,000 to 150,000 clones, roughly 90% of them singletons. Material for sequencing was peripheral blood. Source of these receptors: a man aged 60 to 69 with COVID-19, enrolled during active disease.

In nucleotides, the CDR3 is TGTGCCAGCAGCCCGGAACAGGGGAACTATGGCTACACCTTC. This sequence encodes CASSPEQGNYGYTF. This sequence joins TRBV4-2 and TRBJ1-2; 7 bases align to TRBD1. The CDR3 covers 14 residues. Trimming removed 4 bases from V and 2 bases from J; junction bases left unmatched: 4. CDR1 and CDR2 (germline): LGHNA, YNFKEQ.

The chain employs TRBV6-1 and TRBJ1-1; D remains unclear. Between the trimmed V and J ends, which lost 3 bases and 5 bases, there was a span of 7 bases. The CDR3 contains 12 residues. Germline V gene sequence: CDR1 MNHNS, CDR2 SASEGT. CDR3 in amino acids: CASSDDITEAFF. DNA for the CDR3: TGTGCCAGCAGTGATGACATTACTGAAGCTTTCTTT.

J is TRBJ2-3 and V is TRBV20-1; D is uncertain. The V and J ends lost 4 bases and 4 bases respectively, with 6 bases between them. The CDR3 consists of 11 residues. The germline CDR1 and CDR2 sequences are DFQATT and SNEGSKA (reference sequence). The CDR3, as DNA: TGCAGTGCTACGGAGTCAGATACGCAGTATTTT. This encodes CSATESDTQYF.

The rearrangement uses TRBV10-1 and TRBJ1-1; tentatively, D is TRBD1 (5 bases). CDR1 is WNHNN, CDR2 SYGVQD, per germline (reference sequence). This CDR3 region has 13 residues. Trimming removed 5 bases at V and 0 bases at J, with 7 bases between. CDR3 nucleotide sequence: TGCGCCAGCAGTCAGGGCTTGAACACTGAAGCTTTCTTT. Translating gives CASSQGLNTEAFF.

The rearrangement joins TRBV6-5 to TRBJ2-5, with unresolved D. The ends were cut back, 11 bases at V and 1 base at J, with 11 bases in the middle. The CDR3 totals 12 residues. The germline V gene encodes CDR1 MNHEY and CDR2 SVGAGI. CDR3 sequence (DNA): TGTGCCGCCGGTACCCTCCAAGAGACCCAGTACTTC. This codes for CAAGTLQETQYF.

CDR3: CASSLWTGPGANVLTF. CDR3 DNA sequence: TGTGCCAGCAGCCTATGGACAGGGCCCGGGGCCAACGTCCTGACTTTC. The rearrangement uses TRBV5-6 and TRBJ2-6, with 8 bases fitting TRBD1. V dropped 4 bases and J dropped 4; count of bases not matched to a gene: 7. CDR1 SGHDT and CDR2 YYEEEE come from the germline V gene. The CDR3 extends over 16 amino acids.

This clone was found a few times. The CDR3 protein is CASSPDFSFGSYEQYF. The CDR3 DNA follows: TGTGCCAGTAGCCCGGACTTCTCCTTCGGATCCTACGAGCAGTACTTC. The genes are TRBV19 and TRBJ2-7; the D gene is possibly TRBD2 (5 bases). V was cut by 6 bases and J by 1 base, with 19 bases left in between. Germline V gene sequence: CDR1 LNHDA, CDR2 SQIVND (reference sequence). The CDR3 spans 16 residues.

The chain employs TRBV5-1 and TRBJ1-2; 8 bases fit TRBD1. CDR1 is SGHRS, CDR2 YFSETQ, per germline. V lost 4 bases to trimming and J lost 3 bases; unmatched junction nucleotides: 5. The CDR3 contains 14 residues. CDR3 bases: TGCGCCAGCAGCGTGGGACAGGCCGACTATGGCTACACCTTC. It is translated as CASSVGQADYGYTF.

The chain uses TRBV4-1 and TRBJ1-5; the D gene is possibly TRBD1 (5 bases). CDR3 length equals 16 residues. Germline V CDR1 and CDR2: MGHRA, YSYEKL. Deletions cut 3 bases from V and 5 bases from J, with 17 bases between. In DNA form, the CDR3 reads TGCGCCAGCAGCCATCACTCCGGGACTGATGATCAGCCCCAGCATTTT. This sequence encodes CASSHHSGTDDQPQHF.

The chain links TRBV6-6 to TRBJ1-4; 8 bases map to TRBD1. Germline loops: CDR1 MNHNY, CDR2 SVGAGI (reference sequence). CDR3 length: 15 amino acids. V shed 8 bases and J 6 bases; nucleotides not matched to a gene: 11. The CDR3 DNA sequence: TGTGCCAGCGTTCTCGCCTGGACAGGGTATGAAAAACTGTTTTTT. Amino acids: CASVLAWTGYEKLFF.

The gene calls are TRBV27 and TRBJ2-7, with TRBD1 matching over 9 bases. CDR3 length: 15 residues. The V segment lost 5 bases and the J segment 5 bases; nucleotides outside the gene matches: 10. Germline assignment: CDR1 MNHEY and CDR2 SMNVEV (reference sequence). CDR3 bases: TGTGCCAGCAGTCAGGGAACAGGGGGCGGGGACGAGCAGTACTTC. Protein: CASSQGTGGGDEQYF.

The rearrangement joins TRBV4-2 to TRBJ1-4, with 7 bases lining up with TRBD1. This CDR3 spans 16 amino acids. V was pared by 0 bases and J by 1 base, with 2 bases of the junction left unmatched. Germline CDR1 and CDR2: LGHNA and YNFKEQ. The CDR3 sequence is CASSQDRTGTNEKLFF. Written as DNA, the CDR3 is TGTGCCAGCAGCCAAGATCGGACAGGAACTAATGAAAAACTGTTTTTT.

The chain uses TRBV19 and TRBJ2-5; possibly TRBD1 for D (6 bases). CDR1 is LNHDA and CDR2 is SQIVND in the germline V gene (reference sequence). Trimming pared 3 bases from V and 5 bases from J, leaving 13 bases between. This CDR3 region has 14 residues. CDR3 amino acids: CASSIEQGWETQYF. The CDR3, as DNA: TGTGCCAGTAGTATTGAACAGGGCTGGGAGACCCAGTACTTC.

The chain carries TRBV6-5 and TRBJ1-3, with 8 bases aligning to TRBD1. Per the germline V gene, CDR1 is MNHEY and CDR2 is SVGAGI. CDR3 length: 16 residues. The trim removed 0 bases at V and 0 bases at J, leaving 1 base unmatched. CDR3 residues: CASSYSGQGSGNTIYF. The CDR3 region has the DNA TGTGCCAGCAGTTACTCCGGACAGGGCTCTGGAAACACCATATATTTT.

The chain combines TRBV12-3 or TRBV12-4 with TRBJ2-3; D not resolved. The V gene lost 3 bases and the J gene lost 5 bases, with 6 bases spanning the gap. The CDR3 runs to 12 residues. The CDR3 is CASSLSLDTQYF. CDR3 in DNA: TGTGCCAGCAGTTTGAGTCTAGATACGCAGTATTTT.

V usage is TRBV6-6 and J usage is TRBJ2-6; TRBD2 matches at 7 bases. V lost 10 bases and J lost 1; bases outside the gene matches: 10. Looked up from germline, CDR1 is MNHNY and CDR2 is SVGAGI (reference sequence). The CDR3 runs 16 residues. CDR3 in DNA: TGTGCCACACAGTCAGGGAGGGAATCTGGGGCCAACGTCCTGACTTTC. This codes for CATQSGRESGANVLTF.

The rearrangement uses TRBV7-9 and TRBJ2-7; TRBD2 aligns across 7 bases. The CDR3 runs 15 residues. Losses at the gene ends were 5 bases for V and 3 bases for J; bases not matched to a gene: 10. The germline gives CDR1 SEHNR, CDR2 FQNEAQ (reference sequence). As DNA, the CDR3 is TGTGCCAGCAGCCTGACCGGGACTATCTACTACGAGCAGTACTTC. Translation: CASSLTGTIYYEQYF.